The T cell receptor beta chain described here comes from a study of blood T cell repertoires in COVID-19. Overall study context: COVID-19 samples collected from the United States, Italy and Spain covered acute and convalescent phases. PBMCs, B-cell-depleted T cells, or T cells provided the cDNA or gDNA that made up the material.

Per the original methods: Amplification from reference gene primers served as the basis for estimated nucleated cell counts. Profiling relied on immunoSEQ multiplex PCR, and the TCRdb table lists in-frame clones only, not all of them. The V and J calls and the clone size are those of that table, but D and trimming were determined from the DNA. This sample carries 270,000 or so clones, more than 80% of them seen once, and the ten largest clones take about 4%. Donors were grouped by their self-reported clinical history. With 7 bases removed from V and 0 bases from J, the gap between germline ends came to 14 bases. CDR1 and CDR2 (germline): SEHNR, FQNEAQ (reference sequence). This CDR3 is 15 amino acids long.

The V gene is TRBV7-9, the J gene TRBJ2-3; D is possibly TRBD2 (6 bases). This sequence originates from a woman between 25 and 40 years old with acute COVID-19. Sequencing was carried out using PBMCs or T cells enriched from blood (not recorded which). DNA of the CDR3: TGTGCCAGCACCCCGGCGGGGACCAGCACAGATACGCAGTATTTT. Encoded protein: CASTPAGTSTDTQYF.